These 11 T cell receptor beta chains were all obtained from the same sample, sequenced in a study of T-cell reconstitution after alpha-beta-depleted transplantation in children. Preparation of the TCRbeta library involved a method that used unique molecular identifiers. TCRdb re-called the PCR reads through MiXCR, storing one row per CDR3 protein. The data show 250,000 to 400,000 distinct CDR3 sequences, roughly 21% seen once. Specimen: PBMCs, mostly from graft donor cells, collected 180 days after TCRalphabeta/CD19-depleted stem cell transplant. The receptor source for this set is a male patient aged 10 to 17 who had a stem cell transplant for acute lymphoblastic leukemia, so the T cells may come from the graft donor.

The chain recombines TRBV4-2 with TRBJ2-1; 9 bases are a match to TRBD2. This CDR3 is 16 amino acids long. J lost 2 bases, V lost 4 bases, and 6 bases had no gene match. The germline gives CDR1 LGHNA, CDR2 YNFKEQ. Here the CDR3 reads CASSPLAGATYNEQFF. The CDR3 bases are TGTGCCAGCAGCCCTTTAGCGGGAGCTACCTACAATGAGCAGTTCTTC.

This clonotype was detected ten times or more. The CDR3 reads CSAGGGFQETQYF. Written as DNA, the CDR3 is TGCAGCGCCGGTGGCGGATTCCAAGAGACCCAGTACTTC. The chain couples TRBV29-1 to TRBJ2-5; no definite D call. Germline CDR1 reads SQVTM; CDR2 reads ANQGSEA. Trimming left V 7 bases short and J 1 base short, with 13 bases between. The CDR3 is 13 residues long.

V gene TRBV5-1 combines with J gene TRBJ2-1, with D hard to call. CDR3 length equals 15 residues. V was shortened by 1 base and J by 2 bases, with 10 bases between the two germline ends. The germline V gene encodes CDR1 SGHRS and CDR2 YFSETQ. The CDR3 here is CASSLRRGAYNEQFF. CDR3 bases: TGCGCCAGCAGCTTGCGGCGAGGAGCCTACAATGAGCAGTTCTTC.

The chain employs TRBV7-9 and TRBJ2-1; 10 bases are shared with TRBD2. Germline-derived CDR1 and CDR2 are SEHNR and FQNEAQ (reference sequence). With V trimmed by 7 bases and J by 2 bases, 5 bases remained unmatched. The CDR3 totals 15 residues. The CDR3 region is CASTKLAGPYNEQFF. As DNA, the CDR3 is TGTGCCAGCACCAAACTAGCGGGGCCCTACAATGAGCAGTTCTTC.

The chain joins TRBV27 to TRBJ2-2; 13 nucleotides agree with TRBD2. J lost 3 bases, V lost 5 bases, and 12 bases had no gene match. The germline V gene has CDR1 MNHEY and CDR2 SMNVEV (reference sequence). This CDR3 is 19 amino acids long. The CDR3 loop reads CASSTWTSGSLADTGELFF. The CDR3, as DNA: TGTGCCAGCAGTACCTGGACTAGCGGGAGTCTCGCGGACACCGGGGAGCTGTTTTTT.

The chain uses TRBV9 and TRBJ1-1, with D tentatively TRBD1 (6 bases). The CDR3 extends over 17 amino acids. The V gene lost 0 bases and the J gene lost 1 base, with 16 bases spanning the gap. Germline V gives CDR1 SGDLS, CDR2 YYNGEE. CDR3 coding DNA: TGTGCCAGCAGCGTAGTTCCAGGGGAACAGGGGAACACTGAAGCTTTCTTT. It is translated as CASSVVPGEQGNTEAFF. Drawing the rest from reference TRBV9 and TRBJ1-1, the complete variable domain is DSGVTQTPKHLITATGQRVTLRCSPRSGDLSVYWYQQSLDQGLQFLIQYYNGEERAKGNILERFSAQQFPDLHSELNLSSLELGDSALYFCASSVVPGEQGNTEAFFGQGTRLTVV.

This clonotype was seen only a few times. This chain uses TRBV29-1 with TRBJ2-2, with 7 bases aligning to TRBD1. J was trimmed by 2 bases and V by 2 bases; bases with no gene match: 2. CDR1 is SQVTM, CDR2 ANQGSEA, per germline. The CDR3 has 14 residues. This CDR3 reads CSVEKGANTGELFF. Written as DNA, the CDR3 is TGCAGCGTTGAAAAGGGGGCCAACACCGGGGAGCTGTTTTTT.

This clonotype was picked up a small number of times. V is TRBV20-1 and J is TRBJ2-7, with D possibly being TRBD2 (5 bases). The length of the CDR3 is 12 residues. The V end lost 6 bases, the J end lost 0 bases, and 9 bases lay between the germline ends. From germline, CDR1 is DFQATT and CDR2 SNEGSKA (reference sequence). The CDR3 spells CSATGSSYEQYF. CDR3 nucleotide sequence: TGCAGTGCCACGGGGAGCTCCTACGAGCAGTACTTC.

The gene calls are TRBV15 and TRBJ2-5; D is ambiguous. The CDR3 runs 13 residues. Per germline, CDR1 LNHNV and CDR2 YYDKDF (reference sequence). V lost 2 bases and J 2 bases, leaving 6 bases between the germline ends. The CDR3 region is CATSRTSQETQYF. CDR3 nucleotides: TGTGCCACCAGCAGAACTTCTCAAGAGACCCAGTACTTC.

This clonotype was observed a handful of times. CDR3 nucleotides: TGCGCCAGCAGTTCCGGGACAGGGAATTACAATGAGCAGTTCTTC. Translation: CASSSGTGNYNEQFF. The chain is built from TRBV5-1 and TRBJ2-1, with TRBD1 matching over 9 bases. With V trimmed by 5 bases and J by 4 bases, 7 bases remained unmatched. From germline, CDR1 is SGHRS and CDR2 YFSETQ. CDR3 length: 15 residues.

This clonotype has at least ten counts. The rearrangement uses TRBV29-1 and TRBJ1-1, with 7 bases matching TRBD1. Trimming cost V 7 bases and J 0 bases; bases outside gene matches: 5. Germline lookup yields CDR1 SQVTM and CDR2 ANQGSEA. The CDR3 has 13 amino acids. CDR3 loop: CSAGTAMNTEAFF. CDR3 sequence (DNA): TGCAGCGCCGGGACAGCGATGAACACTGAAGCTTTCTTT.